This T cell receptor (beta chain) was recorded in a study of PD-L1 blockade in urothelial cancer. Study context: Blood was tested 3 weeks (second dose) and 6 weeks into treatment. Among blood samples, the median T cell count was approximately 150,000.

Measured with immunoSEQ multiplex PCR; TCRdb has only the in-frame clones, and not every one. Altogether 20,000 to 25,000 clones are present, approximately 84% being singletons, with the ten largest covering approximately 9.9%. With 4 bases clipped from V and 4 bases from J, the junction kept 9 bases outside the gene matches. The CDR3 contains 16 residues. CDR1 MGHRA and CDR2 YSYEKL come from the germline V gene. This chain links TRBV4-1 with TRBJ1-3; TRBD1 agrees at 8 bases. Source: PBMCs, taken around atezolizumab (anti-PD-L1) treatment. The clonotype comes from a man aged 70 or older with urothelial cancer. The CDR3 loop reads CASSPTDRGAGNTIYF. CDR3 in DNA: TGCGCCAGCAGCCCGACCGACAGGGGCGCGGGAAACACCATATATTTT.